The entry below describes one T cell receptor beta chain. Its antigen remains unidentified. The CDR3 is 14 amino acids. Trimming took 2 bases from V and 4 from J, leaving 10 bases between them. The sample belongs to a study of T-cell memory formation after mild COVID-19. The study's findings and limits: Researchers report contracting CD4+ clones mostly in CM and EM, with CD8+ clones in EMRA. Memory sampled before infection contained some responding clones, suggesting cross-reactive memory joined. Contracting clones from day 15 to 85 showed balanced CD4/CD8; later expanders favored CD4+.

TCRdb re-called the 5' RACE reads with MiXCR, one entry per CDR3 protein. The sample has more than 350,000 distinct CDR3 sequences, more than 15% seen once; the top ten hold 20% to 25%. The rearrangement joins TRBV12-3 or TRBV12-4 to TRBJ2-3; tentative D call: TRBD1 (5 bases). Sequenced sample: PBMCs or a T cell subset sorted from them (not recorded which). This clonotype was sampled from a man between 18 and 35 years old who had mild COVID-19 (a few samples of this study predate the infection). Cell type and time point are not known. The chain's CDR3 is CASSLSGSPDTQYF. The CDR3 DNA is TGTGCCAGCAGTTTATCAGGGTCCCCAGATACGCAGTATTTT.